This T cell receptor (beta chain) was sequenced during a study of vaccination and CD4 T cells after COVID-19. The treatment here: roughly ten-day PBMC culture with coronavirus spike peptide pools or control peptides (ViraFEST assay). This clonotype is labeled medium-sized. Its antigen remains unidentified. The CDR3 has 12 amino acids. CDR1 and CDR2 (germline): DFQATT, SNEGSKA (reference sequence). V shed 6 bases, J shed 8 bases, and the junction held 9 bases outside the gene matches. Cultured CD4+ T cell DNA underwent sequencing with the Oncomine TCR Beta short-read assay. MiXCR was run by TCRdb on the PCR reads, yielding one entry per CDR3 protein. The sample gives some 11,000 distinct CDR3 sequences, around 30% of which show up once; 7.5% to 9% is in the top ten.

V is TRBV20-1 and J is TRBJ1-2; 7 bases line up with TRBD1. The clonotype was recovered from a human donor who had recovered from COVID-19. The sequencing input was CD4+ T cells from blood, cultured in vitro. The CDR3 is CSAPTGLSGYTF. The CDR3 region has the DNA TGCAGTGCCCCGACAGGGTTAAGCGGCTACACCTTC.